This passage covers 31 T cell receptor beta chains from one sample sequenced in a study of T cell responses to AZD1222 COVID-19 vaccine. Assay used: immunoSEQ multiplex PCR; TCRdb lists only in-frame clones, some missing. Of approximately 300,000 clones in the sample, about 94% were seen once. This specimen was peripheral blood, taken 28 days after the second AZD1222 dose. These receptors were collected from an adult who received the AZD1222 COVID-19 vaccine.

The chain combines TRBV19 with TRBJ2-3; D may correspond to TRBD1 or TRBD2 (5 bases each). The CDR3 has 15 residues. Germline-derived CDR1 and CDR2 are LNHDA and SQIVND (reference sequence). V gave up 3 bases and J gave up 3 bases, with 13 bases separating them. The CDR3 DNA reads TGTGCCAGTAGTATGGTGCAGGGAGCTACAGATACGCAGTATTTT. This codes for CASSMVQGATDTQYF.

The chain combines TRBV11-2 with TRBJ1-5, with D possibly being TRBD1 (6 bases). This CDR3 is built from 12 residues. V was cut by 5 bases and J by 4 bases, with 6 bases left in between. From germline, CDR1 is SGHAT and CDR2 FQNNGV. DNA of the CDR3: TGTGCCAGCAGCCAGGGGAATCAGCCCCAGCATTTT. This codes for CASSQGNQPQHF.

The rearrangement joins TRBV4-3 to TRBJ2-7, with 13 nucleotides matching TRBD2. CDR1 LGHNA and CDR2 YSLEER come from the germline V gene. There are 17 residues in the CDR3. J gave up 4 bases and V 1 base, and 7 bases lay outside the gene matches. The CDR3 sequence: CASSQGLAGGPGYEQYF. In DNA, the CDR3 is TGCGCCAGCAGCCAAGGACTAGCGGGAGGTCCGGGGTACGAGCAGTACTTC.

The V and J genes are TRBV7-9 and TRBJ2-1; D possibly uses TRBD1 or TRBD2 (5 bases each). The CDR3 is made up of 16 amino acids. Germline V lookup: CDR1 SEHNR, CDR2 FQNEAQ (reference sequence). V shed 5 bases and J shed 0 bases, with 14 bases lying between them. Written as DNA, the CDR3 is TGTGCCAGCAGCCCCCGGGGCTCGAGCTCCTACAATGAGCAGTTCTTC. Translating gives CASSPRGSSSYNEQFF. Full variable domain (remainder filled in from reference TRBV7-9 and TRBJ2-1): DTGVSQNPRHKITKRGQNVTFRCDPISEHNRLYWYRQTLGQGPEFLTYFQNEAQLEKSRLLSDRFSAERPKGSFSTLEIQRTEQGDSAMYLCASSPRGSSSYNEQFFGPGTRLTVL.

CDR3 residues: CASSSQGGNTEAFF. DNA for the CDR3: TGTGCCAGCAGCTCCCAGGGTGGGAACACTGAAGCTTTCTTT. The chain has TRBV7-2 and TRBJ1-1; D may be TRBD1 (5 bases). V shed 4 bases and J shed 1 base, with 10 bases lying between them. The CDR3 is 14 residues long. Per germline, CDR1 SGHTA and CDR2 FQGNSA.

The CDR3 region has the DNA TGTGCCAGCAGCCAAGGGGCGGATGGGTGGACAGATACGCAGTATTTT. Translation gives CASSQGADGWTDTQYF. This chain joins TRBV3-1 (or the pseudogene TRBV3-2) and TRBJ2-3; D is undetermined. Trimming shortened V by 1 base and J by 3 bases, and 14 bases separated the two germline ends. Germline V gene data show CDR1 as LGHDT and CDR2 as YNNKEL (reference sequence). This CDR3 has 16 amino acids.

The genes are TRBV10-1 and TRBJ2-3; no clear D gene. Trimming shortened V by 6 bases and J by 4 bases, and 11 bases separated the two germline ends. Germline CDR1 reads WNHNN; CDR2 reads SYGVQD (reference sequence). The CDR3 contains 13 residues. The CDR3 region is CASSEGLPDTQYF. CDR3 nucleotides: TGCGCCAGCAGCGAAGGCTTACCAGATACGCAGTATTTT.

The chain employs TRBV11-3 and TRBJ2-1; D might be TRBD1 (6 bases). CDR1 and CDR2 from the germline V gene are SGHNT and YENEEA. V was clipped by 5 bases and J by 0 bases, with 14 bases between them. The CDR3 spans 16 residues. Here the CDR3 DNA reads TGTGCCAGCAGCCAGGGACATTTGAGCTCCTACAATGAGCAGTTCTTC. Translating gives CASSQGHLSSYNEQFF.

The V gene is TRBV6-5, the J gene TRBJ1-1; 10 nucleotides agree with TRBD1. This CDR3 region has 15 residues. Germline assignment: CDR1 MNHEY and CDR2 SVGAGI. The ends lost 7 bases at V and 1 base at J; junction bases unmatched: 6. The CDR3 protein is CASTSTGGQNTEAFF. The DNA of the CDR3 is TGTGCCAGCACCTCGACAGGGGGCCAGAACACTGAAGCTTTCTTT.

The CDR3 region has the DNA TGTGCCATCAGTGATACAGAAAACATTCAGTACTTC. It is translated as CAISDTENIQYF. The genes are TRBV10-3 and TRBJ2-4; no clear D gene. Looked up from germline, CDR1 is ENHRY and CDR2 is SYGVKD. V was clipped by 3 bases and J by 5 bases, with 5 bases between them. There are 12 residues in the CDR3.

The chain recombines TRBV7-2 with TRBJ2-5, with 8 bases aligning to TRBD2. V lost 5 bases to trimming and J lost 4 bases; unmatched junction nucleotides: 6. The CDR3 is made up of 14 amino acids. CDR1 is SGHTA, CDR2 FQGNSA, per germline. Written as DNA, the CDR3 is TGTGCCAGCAGCACGGGGGGGGCAGGAGAGACCCAGTACTTC. Translated, it gives CASSTGGAGETQYF. Full variable domain (missing parts from reference TRBV7-2 and TRBJ2-5): GAGVSQSPSNKVTEKGKDVELRCDPISGHTALYWYRQSLGQGLEFLIYFQGNSAPDKSGLPSDRFSAERTGGSVSTLTIQRTQQEDSAVYLCASSTGGAGETQYFGPGTRLLVL.

The V and J genes are TRBV9 and TRBJ1-4; D not resolved. Trimming stripped 4 bases from V and 1 base from J, with 8 bases between. This CDR3 contains 14 residues. CDR1 and CDR2 from the germline V gene are SGDLS and YYNGEE. The CDR3 loop is CASSRGRTNEKLFF. The DNA of the CDR3 is TGTGCCAGCAGCCGCGGGCGAACTAATGAAAAACTGTTTTTT.

This clone appeared a single time. The chain links TRBV7-9 to TRBJ2-2; TRBD1 aligns across 8 bases. V shed 11 bases and J 7 bases; nucleotides not matched to a gene: 15. Germline CDR1 is SEHNR and CDR2 is FQNEAQ (reference sequence). This CDR3 spans 15 amino acids. In DNA, the CDR3 is TGTGCCGCCCGGACAGGGAACCTCATAGACGGGGAGCTGTTTTTT. Translated, it gives CAARTGNLIDGELFF.

This clone occurred once. This chain links TRBV2 with TRBJ2-1; 9 bases align to TRBD2. This CDR3 contains 18 residues. Trimming took 7 bases from V and 5 from J; bases not matched to a gene: 18. Germline V gives CDR1 SNHLY, CDR2 FYNNEI. CDR3 coding DNA: TGTGCCAGCACCCGGTGGTGGCGGGAGGGCTTCGATGACAATGAGCAGTTCTTC. It is translated as CASTRWWREGFDDNEQFF.

The CDR3 sequence: CASSVAGITDTQYF. Here the CDR3 DNA reads TGTGCCAGCTCAGTCGCCGGTATCACAGATACGCAGTATTTT. The gene calls are TRBV18 and TRBJ2-3; D gene unclear. Germline-derived CDR1 and CDR2 are KGHSH and LQKENI. The CDR3 has 14 amino acids. Between the trimmed V and J ends, which lost 5 bases and 2 bases, there was a span of 11 bases.

J is TRBJ1-1 and V is TRBV6-2 or TRBV6-3; 10 bases match TRBD1. CDR3 size: 14 residues. Germline loops: CDR1 MNHEY, CDR2 SVGEGT. Trimming at V came to 6 bases and at J to 2 bases, leaving 3 bases not matched to a gene. CDR3 region: CASSRQGANTEAFF. In DNA form, the CDR3 reads TGTGCCAGCAGCCGACAGGGGGCAAACACTGAAGCTTTCTTT.

The J gene is TRBJ2-6, the V gene TRBV6-5; possibly TRBD2 for D (5 bases). CDR1 is MNHEY, CDR2 SVGAGI, per germline. Deletions cut 10 bases from V and 0 bases from J, with 7 bases between. The CDR3 loop spans 13 amino acids. For the CDR3, the DNA is TGTGCCACCCGGGGCTCTGGGGCCAACGTCCTGACTTTC. This encodes CATRGSGANVLTF.

This chain joins TRBV19 and TRBJ1-6; the match to TRBD1 covers 8 bases. The CDR3 is made up of 15 amino acids. From germline, CDR1 is LNHDA and CDR2 SQIVND (reference sequence). The V gene end was trimmed by 1 base and the J gene end by 7 bases; junction bases not matched to a gene: 3. Here the CDR3 reads CASSIGGQDNSPLHF. In nucleotides, the CDR3 is TGTGCCAGTAGTATAGGGGGACAGGACAATTCACCCCTCCACTTT.

The chain has TRBV7-3 and TRBJ1-2; D is uncertain. V lost 5 bases to trimming and J lost 11 bases, with 15 bases between them. Germline lookup yields CDR1 SGHTA and CDR2 FQGTGA. The CDR3 loop spans 12 amino acids. As DNA, the CDR3 is TGTGCCAGCAGCCCTAACAGCCGGGAATACACCTTC. It translates to CASSPNSREYTF.

This chain's CDR3 is CASRQGPSTEAFF. The CDR3 region has the DNA TGTGCCAGCAGGCAGGGGCCCTCCACTGAAGCTTTCTTT. The chain combines TRBV3-1 (or the pseudogene TRBV3-2) with TRBJ1-1, with a possible D match to TRBD1 (6 bases). With 6 bases removed from V and 4 bases from J, the gap between germline ends came to 12 bases. This CDR3 has 13 amino acids. Germline CDR1 is LGHDT and CDR2 is YNNKEL (reference sequence).

The CDR3 sequence: CASSPRAGGGQPQHF. The DNA of the CDR3 is TGCGCCAGCAGCCCGCGGGCAGGGGGAGGACAGCCCCAGCATTTT. The rearrangement joins TRBV4-3 to TRBJ1-5, with 7 nucleotides matching TRBD1. CDR3 length equals 15 residues. Germline V gives CDR1 LGHNA, CDR2 YSLEER. V shed 4 bases and J 7 bases; nucleotides not matched to a gene: 10.

The chain carries TRBV10-2 and TRBJ2-2; the D gene is possibly TRBD1 (6 bases). Germline V gene data show CDR1 as WSHSY and CDR2 as SAAADI. With 7 bases removed from V and 4 bases from J, the gap between germline ends came to 7 bases. The CDR3 runs to 12 residues. CDR3 region: CASKQGTGELFF. CDR3 sequence (DNA): TGCGCCAGCAAACAGGGCACCGGGGAGCTGTTTTTT.

The J gene is TRBJ1-6, the V gene TRBV5-1; tentatively, D is TRBD1 (5 bases). Germline loops: CDR1 SGHRS, CDR2 YFSETQ. This CDR3 is built from 15 residues. Deletions cut 0 bases from V and 9 bases from J, with 13 bases between. The chain's CDR3 is CASSLEAQGSSPLHF. In DNA, the CDR3 is TGCGCCAGCAGCTTGGAAGCCCAGGGATCTTCACCCCTCCACTTT.

The J gene is TRBJ1-5, the V gene TRBV28, with a weak D call TRBD1 (6 bases). Germline lookup yields CDR1 MDHEN and CDR2 SYDVKM. The CDR3 has 15 residues. Trimming cost V 3 bases and J 2 bases, with 11 bases left between them. This chain's CDR3 is CASSFGGAGNQPQHF. The CDR3 bases are TGTGCCAGCAGTTTTGGGGGGGCCGGCAATCAGCCCCAGCATTTT. The full variable domain, its missing parts supplied by reference TRBV28 and TRBJ1-5, is DVKVTQSSRYLVKRTGEKVFLECVQDMDHENMFWYRQDPGLGLRLIYFSYDVKMKEKGDIPEGYSVSREKKERFSLILESASTNQTSMYLCASSFGGAGNQPQHFGDGTRLSIL.

This clone came up once. The V gene is TRBV10-2, the J gene TRBJ2-3; D is perhaps TRBD1 or TRBD2 (5 bases each). The CDR3 is 13 residues long. Trimming pared 8 bases from V and 0 bases from J, leaving 9 bases between. Germline CDR1 and CDR2: WSHSY and SAAADI. The CDR3 sequence is CASRDLSTDTQYF. In nucleotides, the CDR3 is TGCGCCAGCCGGGACCTTAGCACAGATACGCAGTATTTT.

The J gene is TRBJ2-7, the V gene TRBV2; D may match TRBD1 or TRBD2 (6 bases each). The germline CDR1 and CDR2 sequences are SNHLY and FYNNEI. The CDR3 is made up of 12 amino acids. Trimming removed 7 bases at V and 6 bases at J, with 13 bases between. The CDR3 coding sequence is TGTGCCAGCATTCCCGGGGGCTCCGAGCAGTACTTC. Translating it yields CASIPGGSEQYF.

V and J are TRBV5-4 and TRBJ1-1, with D tentatively TRBD1 (6 bases). The germline gives CDR1 SGHNT, CDR2 YYREEE (reference sequence). Trimming removed 0 bases at V and 9 bases at J, with 9 bases between. The CDR3 extends over 12 amino acids. CDR3 bases: TGTGCCAGCAGCTTGGAGGGGGGAAAAGCTTTCTTT. Translating it yields CASSLEGGKAFF.

The rearrangement links TRBV4-3 to TRBJ2-7; 12 bases align to TRBD2. Trimming removed 2 bases from V and 1 base from J; junction bases left unmatched: 9. This CDR3 is 18 amino acids long. Germline V lookup: CDR1 LGHNA, CDR2 YSLEER. CDR3 protein: CASSQTRGTSGHSYEQYF. Written as DNA, the CDR3 is TGCGCCAGCAGCCAAACCCGAGGGACTAGCGGGCATTCCTACGAGCAGTACTTC.

The chain has TRBV7-2 and TRBJ2-5, with 7 bases lining up with TRBD2. The CDR3 runs to 14 residues. With V trimmed by 2 bases and J by 4 bases, 4 bases remained unmatched. Per germline, CDR1 SGHTA and CDR2 FQGNSA. The CDR3 loop is CASSLYSSGETQYF. The DNA for the CDR3 is TGTGCCAGCAGCTTATACTCTAGCGGAGAGACCCAGTACTTC.

The J gene is TRBJ1-1, the V gene TRBV5-4, with D possibly being TRBD1 (6 bases). Germline lookup yields CDR1 SGHNT and CDR2 YYREEE (reference sequence). There are 15 residues in the CDR3. V lost 4 bases, J lost 4 bases, and 17 bases lay in between. This CDR3 reads CASSPQGGGPTEAFF. In nucleotides, the CDR3 is TGTGCCAGCAGCCCTCAGGGCGGGGGCCCCACTGAAGCTTTCTTT.

This clone showed up just once. This chain joins TRBV5-6 and TRBJ1-6; D is uncertain. Per the germline V gene, CDR1 is SGHDT and CDR2 is YYEEEE. V was shortened by 2 bases and J by 7 bases, with 4 bases between the two germline ends. This CDR3 is 12 amino acids long. The CDR3 DNA reads as TGTGCCAGCAGCTTTATCAATTCACCCCTCCACTTT. Amino acids: CASSFINSPLHF.